Described below is a single T cell receptor (beta chain) sequence and its context. Its antigen is still unknown. No base qualities exist here, and no much larger clone lies one base off it. Library preparation employed the immunoSEQ multiplex PCR assay. RNA was extracted from all samples and reverse transcribed into cDNA, which served as template for TCR sequencing. SuperScript III was used for first-strand cDNA synthesis, primed with a 2:1 mix of oligo-dT and random hexamers. Amplification bias was assessed with a synthetic immune receptor repertoire, and residual bias was removed computationally. Per the authors' processing: After raw reads were preprocessed to remove errors, the CDR3 was defined following IMGT conventions as running from the conserved cysteine to phenylalanine. Clonality was computed by normalizing Shannon entropy by log2 of the number of productive unique TCRs and subtracting the result from 1. Scalp TCRbeta sequences were cross-referenced with sorted blood CD4 and CD8 repertoires so that the CD4 or CD8 identity of scalp clones could be inferred. TCRdb mirrors the immuneACCESS table, restricted to in-frame sequences. Some clones are absent from its copies; in checked studies, under half trace to an unresolved V gene, and the reason for the others is unknown. The V and J calls and clone size were taken over from that table, and D and trimming were inferred from the DNA. The sample table shows around 140,000 clones, and around 47% are seen once. The biggest ten clones account for about 6.3% of the sample.

The CDR3 numbers 18 residues from cysteine through phenylalanine. Of the read, only the CDR3 DNA is kept; its 54 bases are in frame from base 1. The trim is 2 bases for V and 3 bases for J, with a gap of 20 bases between the germline ends. Taken from the germline V gene (reference sequence), the CDR1 and CDR2 loops are MNHEY and SMNVEV. Peripheral blood and lesional scalp punch biopsies were obtained from patients with alopecia areata. PBMCs were isolated by density centrifugation and stained for CD3, CD4 and CD8, and CD4+ and CD8+ T cells were sorted on a FACSAria. The data were obtained in a study of CD8+ T cells in alopecia areata (dated 2018 in TCRdb). Regarding the research as a whole: Treated patients were enrolled in an open-label pilot trial of oral tofacitinib at 5 to 10 mg twice daily for moderate-to-severe alopecia areata. Tofacitinib was administered for 6 to 18 months, and 6 months of follow-up off drug were then conducted to assess delayed response and recurrence. In both human patients and the C3H/HeJ mouse model, the study applied high-throughput TCRbeta sequencing to look at T cell clonal expansion in alopecia areata. On the human side, TCRbeta sequencing was run on scalp tissue and on sorted CD4+ and CD8+ peripheral blood T cells from healthy controls and from alopecia areata patients with either patchy or totalis/universalis disease. Tofacitinib-treated patients had biopsies at baseline and at 4 and 24 weeks of treatment, with a later scalp biopsy in several patients. Scalp clonality was compared among normal scalp (n=4), patchy alopecia areata scalp (n=8), and alopecia totalis/universalis scalp (n=8). RNA was extracted with the PAXgene miRNA kit for fixed scalp, the miRNeasy kit for PBMCs, and the RNeasy kit for mouse skin. TCRbeta CDR3 regions were amplified by immunoSEQ multiplex PCR using 35 Vbeta forward and 13 Jbeta reverse primers. Overall study results and their limits: Shared TCR sequences between patients were less evident than in mice, which may be partly attributable to HLA diversity in the patient population. Higher clonality and more expanded CD8+ clones were observed in lesional scalp than in normal scalp, particularly in alopecia totalis/universalis, a finding suggestive of antigenic drive. Unlike mouse skin, which is dominated by gammadelta T cells, normal human skin has resident alphabeta T cells that are also sequenced, and this complicates analysis of the scalp TCR repertoire.

Recombination connected TRBV27 to TRBJ2-1; the D gene identity is not certain. The source of this sequence is a human donor with alopecia areata. Sequencing was performed on CD4+ T cells sorted from blood. The CDR3 in this case is CASSLGLRRFLDYNEQFF. The DNA is as follows: TGTGCCAGCAGTTTAGGCCTCCGCAGGTTCCTTGACTACAATGAGCAGTTCTTC.